The present entry profiles one TCR beta chain with its context. Trimming left V 0 bases short and J 6 bases short, with 9 bases between. CDR1 is SGHRS and CDR2 is YFSETQ in the germline V gene. The CDR3 runs to 13 residues. This entry belongs to a study of blood T cell repertoires in COVID-19. Source study methods: Amplification of reference gene primers was used by the study to estimate nucleated cell counts. The data were produced by immunoSEQ multiplex PCR, yet TCRdb's version contains in-frame clones alone and is incomplete. V, J and clone size were drawn from that table, and D and trimming were deduced from the DNA. The repertoire consists of 300,000 or so clones, with roughly 87% occurring once and the leading ten covering approximately 5.4%. This study enrolled people aged about 18 to 90 from about two dozen US geographic areas.

The chain is built from TRBV5-1 and TRBJ1-2; a possible D gene is TRBD1 (5 bases). The sample consisted of PBMCs or T cells enriched from blood (not recorded which). This clonotype was obtained from a woman in her twenties or thirties who had recovered from COVID-19. CDR3 DNA: TGCGCCAGCAGCTTGGAGGGGCCTCATGGCTACACCTTC. Its protein product is CASSLEGPHGYTF.